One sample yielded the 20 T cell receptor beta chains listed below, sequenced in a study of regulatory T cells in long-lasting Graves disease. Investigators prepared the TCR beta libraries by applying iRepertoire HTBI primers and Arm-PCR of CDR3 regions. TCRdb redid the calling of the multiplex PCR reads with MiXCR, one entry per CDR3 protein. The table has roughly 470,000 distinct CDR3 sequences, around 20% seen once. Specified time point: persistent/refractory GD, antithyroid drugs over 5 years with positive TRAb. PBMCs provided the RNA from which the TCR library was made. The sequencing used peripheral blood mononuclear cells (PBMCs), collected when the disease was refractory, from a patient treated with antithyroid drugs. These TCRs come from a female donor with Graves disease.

DNA for the CDR3: TGTGCCAGCAAACCCGGGACTGCTAATGAAAAACTGTTTTTT. The encoded protein is CASKPGTANEKLFF. The chain has TRBV18 and TRBJ1-4, with a tentative D call TRBD1 (5 bases). The V gene lost 8 bases and the J gene lost 3 bases, with 13 bases spanning the gap. The germline CDR1 and CDR2 sequences are KGHSH and LQKENI. There are 14 residues in the CDR3.

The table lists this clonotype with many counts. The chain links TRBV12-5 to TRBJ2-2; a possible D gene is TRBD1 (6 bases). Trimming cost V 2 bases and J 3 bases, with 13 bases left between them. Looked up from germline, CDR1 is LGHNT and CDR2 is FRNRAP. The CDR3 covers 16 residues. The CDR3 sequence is CASGLRQGMDTGELFF. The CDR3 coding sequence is TGTGCTAGTGGTTTGCGTCAGGGGATGGACACCGGGGAGCTGTTTTTT.

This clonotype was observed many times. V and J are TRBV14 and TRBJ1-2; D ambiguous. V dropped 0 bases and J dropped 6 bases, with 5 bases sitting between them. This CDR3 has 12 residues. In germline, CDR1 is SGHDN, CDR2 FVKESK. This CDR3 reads CASSQDWDGYTF. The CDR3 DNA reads TGTGCCAGCAGCCAAGATTGGGATGGCTACACCTTC.

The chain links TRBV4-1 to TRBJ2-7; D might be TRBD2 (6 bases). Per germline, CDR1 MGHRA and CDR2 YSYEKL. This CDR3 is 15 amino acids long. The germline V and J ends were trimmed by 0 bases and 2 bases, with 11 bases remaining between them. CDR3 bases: TGCGCCAGCAGCCAAGAATTAGCGGCTGCCTACGAGCAGTACTTC. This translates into CASSQELAAAYEQYF.

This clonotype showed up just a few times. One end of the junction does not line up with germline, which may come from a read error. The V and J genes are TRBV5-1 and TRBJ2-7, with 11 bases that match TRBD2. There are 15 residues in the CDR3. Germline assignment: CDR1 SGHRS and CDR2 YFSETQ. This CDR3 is CASSISGRAKYEQYF. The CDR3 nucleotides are TGTGCCAGCAGCATTAGCGGGAGGGCCAAGTACGAGCAGTACTTC. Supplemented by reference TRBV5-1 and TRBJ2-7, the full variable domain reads KAGVTQTPRYLIKTRGQQVTLSCSPISGHRSVSWYQQTPGQGLQFLFEYFSETQRNKGNFPGRFSGRQFSNSRSEMNVSTLELGDSALYLCASSISGRAKYEQYFGPGTRLTVT.

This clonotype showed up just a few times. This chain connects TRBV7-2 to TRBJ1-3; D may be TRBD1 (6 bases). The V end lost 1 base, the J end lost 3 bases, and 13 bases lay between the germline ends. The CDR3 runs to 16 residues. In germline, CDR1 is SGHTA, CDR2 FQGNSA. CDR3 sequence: CASSLDGGLIGNTIYF. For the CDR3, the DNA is TGTGCCAGCAGCTTAGATGGGGGGCTCATTGGAAACACCATATATTTT.

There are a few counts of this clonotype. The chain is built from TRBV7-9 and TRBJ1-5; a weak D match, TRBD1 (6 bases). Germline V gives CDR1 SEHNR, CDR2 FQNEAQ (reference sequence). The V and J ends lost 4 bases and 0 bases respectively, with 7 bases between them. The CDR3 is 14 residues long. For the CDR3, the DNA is TGTGCCAGCAGCTCGGACAGTAGCAATCAGCCCCAGCATTTT. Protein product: CASSSDSSNQPQHF.

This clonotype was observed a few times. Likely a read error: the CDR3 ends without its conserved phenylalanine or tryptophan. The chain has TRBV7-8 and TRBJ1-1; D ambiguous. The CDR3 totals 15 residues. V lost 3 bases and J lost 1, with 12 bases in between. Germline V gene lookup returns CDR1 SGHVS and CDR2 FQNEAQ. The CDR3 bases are TGTGCCAGCAGCTTTTCCTGGACCGGGAACACTGAAGCTTTCCTT. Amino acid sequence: CASSFSWTGNTEAFL.

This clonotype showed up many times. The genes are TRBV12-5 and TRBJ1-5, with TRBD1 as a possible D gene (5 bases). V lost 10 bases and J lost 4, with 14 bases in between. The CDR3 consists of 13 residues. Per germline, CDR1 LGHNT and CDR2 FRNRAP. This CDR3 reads CANRQGENQPQHF. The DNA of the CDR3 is TGTGCTAACCGGCAGGGTGAGAATCAGCCCCAGCATTTT.

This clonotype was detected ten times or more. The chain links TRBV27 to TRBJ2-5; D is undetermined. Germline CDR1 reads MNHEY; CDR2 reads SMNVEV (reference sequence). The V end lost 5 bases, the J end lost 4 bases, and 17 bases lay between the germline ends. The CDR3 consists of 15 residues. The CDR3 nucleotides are TGTGCCAGCAGTCCTGTGGGTGCGCCATTAGAGACCCAGTACTTC. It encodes CASSPVGAPLETQYF.

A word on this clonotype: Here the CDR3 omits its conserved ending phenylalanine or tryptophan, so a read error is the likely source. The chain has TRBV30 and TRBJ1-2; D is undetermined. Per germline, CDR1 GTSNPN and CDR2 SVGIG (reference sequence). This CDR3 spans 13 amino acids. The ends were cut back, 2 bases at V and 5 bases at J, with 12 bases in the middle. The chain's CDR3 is CAWSTWTAYGYTS. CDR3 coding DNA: TGTGCCTGGAGTACCTGGACGGCATATGGCTACACCTCC.

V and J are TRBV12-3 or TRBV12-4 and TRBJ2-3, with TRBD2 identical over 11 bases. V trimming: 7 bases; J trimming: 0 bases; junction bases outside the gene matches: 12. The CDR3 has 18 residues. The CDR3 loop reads CASTWWGLADSSTDTQYF. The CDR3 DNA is TGTGCCAGCACCTGGTGGGGACTAGCGGATTCTAGCACAGATACGCAGTATTTT.

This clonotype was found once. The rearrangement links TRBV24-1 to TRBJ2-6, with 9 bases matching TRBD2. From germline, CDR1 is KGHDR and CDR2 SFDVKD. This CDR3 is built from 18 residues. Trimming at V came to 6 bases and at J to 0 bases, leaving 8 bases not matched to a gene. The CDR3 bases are TGTGCCACCAGTTTGACTAGCGGAACCTTCTCTGGGGCCAACGTCCTGACTTTC. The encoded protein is CATSLTSGTFSGANVLTF.

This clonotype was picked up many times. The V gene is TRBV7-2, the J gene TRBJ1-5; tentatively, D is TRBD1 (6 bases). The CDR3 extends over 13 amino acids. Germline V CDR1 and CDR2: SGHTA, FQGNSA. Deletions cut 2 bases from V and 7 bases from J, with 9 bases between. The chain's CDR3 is CASSLWQGQPQHF. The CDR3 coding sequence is TGTGCCAGCAGCTTATGGCAGGGGCAGCCCCAGCATTTT. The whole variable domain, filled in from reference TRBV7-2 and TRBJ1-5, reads GAGVSQSPSNKVTEKGKDVELRCDPISGHTALYWYRQSLGQGLEFLIYFQGNSAPDKSGLPSDRFSAERTGGSVSTLTIQRTQQEDSAVYLCASSLWQGQPQHFGDGTRLSIL.

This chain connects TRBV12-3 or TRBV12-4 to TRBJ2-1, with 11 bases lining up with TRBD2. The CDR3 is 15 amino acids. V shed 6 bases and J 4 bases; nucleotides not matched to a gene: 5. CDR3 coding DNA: TGTGCCAGCAGGCCCGGGACTAGCGGTTACAATGAGCAGTTCTTC. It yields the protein CASRPGTSGYNEQFF.

The CDR3 DNA follows: TGTGCCAGCATCCAAAGAGGGTTGGGGGATTTTGATAGAGGCAACGTCCTGACTTTC. Translating it yields CASIQRGLGDFDRGNVLTF. The chain uses TRBV28 and TRBJ2-6; the D gene could be TRBD1 or TRBD2 (5 bases each). Trimming left V 7 bases short and J 9 bases short, with 31 bases between. The CDR3 consists of 19 residues. The germline gives CDR1 MDHEN, CDR2 SYDVKM.

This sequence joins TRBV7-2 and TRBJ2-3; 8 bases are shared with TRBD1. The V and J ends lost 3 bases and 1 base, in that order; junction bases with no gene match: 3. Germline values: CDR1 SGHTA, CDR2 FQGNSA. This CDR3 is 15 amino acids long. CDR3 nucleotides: TGTGCCAGCAGCTTCCCGGGACAGGGCACAGATACGCAGTATTTT. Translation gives CASSFPGQGTDTQYF.

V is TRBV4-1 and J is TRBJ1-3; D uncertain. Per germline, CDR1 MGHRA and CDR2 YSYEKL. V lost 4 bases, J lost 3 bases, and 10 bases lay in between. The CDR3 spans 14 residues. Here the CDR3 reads CASSRGDLGNTIYF. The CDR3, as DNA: TGCGCCAGCAGCCGTGGGGATCTTGGAAACACCATATATTTT.

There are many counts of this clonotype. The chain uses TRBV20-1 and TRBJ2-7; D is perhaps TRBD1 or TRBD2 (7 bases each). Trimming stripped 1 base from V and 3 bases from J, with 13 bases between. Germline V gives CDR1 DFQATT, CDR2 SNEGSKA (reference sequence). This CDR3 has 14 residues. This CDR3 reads CSARARGGIYEQYF. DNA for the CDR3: TGCAGTGCTAGAGCCAGGGGGGGCATCTACGAGCAGTACTTC.

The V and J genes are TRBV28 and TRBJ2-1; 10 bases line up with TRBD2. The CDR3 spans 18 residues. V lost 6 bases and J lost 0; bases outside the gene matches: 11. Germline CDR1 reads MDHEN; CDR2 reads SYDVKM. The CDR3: CASSLLLAGASSYNEQFF. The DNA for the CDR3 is TGTGCCAGCAGCTTGCTCCTAGCGGGGGCCAGCTCCTACAATGAGCAGTTCTTC.